This entry concerns a single T cell receptor (beta chain). Its target is unknown. The data were obtained in a study of T cells expressing NK-cell markers. Turning to the study itself: According to the study, TCR beta repertoires originated from sorted CD3+CD56+NKG2C+, CD3+CD56+NKG2C- and CD3+CD56-NKG2C+ T cells. General study findings and limits: HCMV specificity of expanded NKG2C+ T cell clones remained unclear. In about six donors, dominant CD3+CD56+NKG2C+ clonotypes ranked among the top 10 CD8+ clonotypes.

TCRdb reprocessed the 5' RACE reads and stores each CDR3 protein as one record, lacking DNA. In all, the sample yields around 140,000 distinct CDR3 sequences. The length of the CDR3 is 11 residues. From germline, CDR1 is MDHEN and CDR2 SYDVKM. This receptor was taken from a young man in good health. The genes are TRBV28 and TRBJ2-7. Sequenced input: blood T cells: a sorted CD56 or NKG2C T cell subset, CD4+ or CD8+ T cells, or bulk PBMC T cells (not recorded which). This CDR3 is CASNWAGEQYF. Full variable domain (remainder filled in from reference TRBV28 and TRBJ2-7): DVKVTQSSRYLVKRTGEKVFLECVQDMDHENMFWYRQDPGLGLRLIYFSYDVKMKEKGDIPEGYSVSREKKERFSLILESASTNQTSMYLCASNWAGEQYFGPGTRLTVT.